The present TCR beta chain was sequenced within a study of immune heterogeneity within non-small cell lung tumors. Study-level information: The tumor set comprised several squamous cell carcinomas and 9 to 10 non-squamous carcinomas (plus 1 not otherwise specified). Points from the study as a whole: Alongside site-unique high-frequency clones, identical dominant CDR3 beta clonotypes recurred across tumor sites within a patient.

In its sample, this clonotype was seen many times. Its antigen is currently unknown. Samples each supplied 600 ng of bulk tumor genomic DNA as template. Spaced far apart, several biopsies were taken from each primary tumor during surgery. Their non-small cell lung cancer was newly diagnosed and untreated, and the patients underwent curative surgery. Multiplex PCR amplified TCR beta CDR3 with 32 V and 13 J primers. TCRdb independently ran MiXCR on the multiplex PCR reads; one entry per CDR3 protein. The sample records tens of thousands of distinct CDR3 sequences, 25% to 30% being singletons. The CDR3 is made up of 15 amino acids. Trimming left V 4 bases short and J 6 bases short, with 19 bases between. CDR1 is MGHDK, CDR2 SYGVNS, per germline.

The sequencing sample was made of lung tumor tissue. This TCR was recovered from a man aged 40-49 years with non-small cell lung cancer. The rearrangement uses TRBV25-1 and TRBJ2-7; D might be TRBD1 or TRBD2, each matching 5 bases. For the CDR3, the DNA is TGTGCCAGCAGTGCCTCCGGGACCCACGGTGGCGAGCAGTACTTC. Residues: CASSASGTHGGEQYF.